Presented here are 3 T cell receptor beta chains from one specimen sequenced in a study of T cell responses to AZD1222 COVID-19 vaccine. TCRdb keeps only in-frame clones here, not all; method: immunoSEQ multiplex PCR. The sample contains more than 20,000 clones, roughly 91% of which appear only once. The sequences come from peripheral blood, collected 28 days after the second AZD1222 dose. The receptor source for this set is an adult who received the AZD1222 COVID-19 vaccine.

V and J are TRBV11-2 and TRBJ1-1; 12 bases align to TRBD1. Trimming removed 0 bases from V and 4 bases from J; junction bases left unmatched: 3. CDR1 is SGHAT and CDR2 is FQNNGV in the germline V gene. CDR3 length: 16 residues. CDR3 DNA sequence: TGTGCCAGCAGCTTAGATGGGACAGGGGGCTTCACTGAAGCTTTCTTT. It yields the protein CASSLDGTGGFTEAFF.

V usage is TRBV20-1 and J usage is TRBJ2-7; 10 positions agree with TRBD2. Germline V gene lookup returns CDR1 DFQATT and CDR2 SNEGSKA (reference sequence). The V gene end was trimmed by 5 bases and the J gene end by 6 bases; junction bases not matched to a gene: 1. The CDR3 totals 11 residues. The CDR3 loop reads CSAGTSVEQYF. In nucleotides, the CDR3 is TGCAGTGCTGGGACTAGCGTCGAGCAGTACTTC.

The CDR3 coding sequence is TGTGCCAGCGGTTTGCAGGGTTCAGAAGCTTTCTTT. It codes for CASGLQGSEAFF. V is TRBV7-9 and J is TRBJ1-1, with a weak D call TRBD1 (5 bases). Deletions cut 8 bases from V and 8 bases from J, with 15 bases between. CDR3 size: 12 residues. The germline CDR1 and CDR2 sequences are SEHNR and FQNEAQ (reference sequence).